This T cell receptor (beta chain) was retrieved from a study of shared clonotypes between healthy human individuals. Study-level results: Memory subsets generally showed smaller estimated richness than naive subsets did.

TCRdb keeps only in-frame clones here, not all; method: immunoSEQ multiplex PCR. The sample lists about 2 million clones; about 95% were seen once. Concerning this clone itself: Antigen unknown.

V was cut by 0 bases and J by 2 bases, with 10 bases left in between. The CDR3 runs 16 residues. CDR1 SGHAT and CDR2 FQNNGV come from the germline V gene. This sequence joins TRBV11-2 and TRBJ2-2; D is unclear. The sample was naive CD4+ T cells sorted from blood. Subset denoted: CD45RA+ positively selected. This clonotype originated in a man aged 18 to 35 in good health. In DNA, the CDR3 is TGTGCCAGCAGCTTAGAAGGATTGGCAAACACCGGGGAGCTGTTTTTT. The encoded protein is CASSLEGLANTGELFF.